The 14 T cell receptor beta chains below were found in one sample sequenced in a study of Ad26.COV2.S vaccination and SARS-CoV-2 variants. Produced via immunoSEQ multiplex PCR; TCRdb's table is partial and in-frame only. The profile shows 300,000 to 350,000 clones, about 86% of them singletons. Treatment defined: roughly 20 received Ad26.COV2.S at low or high dose, single or two shots; about 5 received placebo; per-sample allocation not given. Following the first vaccine or placebo injection, samples were taken on day 63. This specimen was peripheral blood, taken in a trial of Ad26.COV2.S vaccine versus placebo. These receptors were obtained from a person between 18 and 65 years old who received the Ad26.COV2.S COVID-19 vaccine or a placebo.

On this clone: In the same sample, other DNA sequences code for this CDR3. The chain recombines TRBV18 with TRBJ2-2, with no clear D. Germline assignment: CDR1 KGHSH and CDR2 LQKENI. The CDR3 spans 14 residues. V lost 3 bases to trimming and J lost 2 bases, with 7 bases between them. The CDR3 sequence: CASSPEGNTGELFF. The DNA of the CDR3 is TGTGCCAGCTCACCGGAAGGTAACACCGGGGAGCTGTTTTTT.

The rearrangement links TRBV7-8 to TRBJ1-5; D is undetermined. The ends were cut back, 3 bases at V and 7 bases at J, with 13 bases in the middle. Germline V lookup: CDR1 SGHVS, CDR2 FQNEAQ. The CDR3 totals 14 residues. The CDR3, as DNA: TGTGCCAGCAGCTTGGGAGACCGAGGACAGCCCCAGCATTTT. This sequence encodes CASSLGDRGQPQHF. Drawing the rest from reference TRBV7-8 and TRBJ1-5, the complete variable domain is GAGVSQSPRYKVAKRGQDVALRCDPISGHVSLFWYQQALGQGPEFLTYFQNEAQLDKSGLPSDRFFAERPEGSVSTLKIQRTQQEDSAVYLCASSLGDRGQPQHFGDGTRLSIL.

The rearrangement links TRBV4-2 to TRBJ1-6; unclear D gene. The CDR3 loop spans 16 amino acids. Germline values: CDR1 LGHNA, CDR2 YNFKEQ. The germline V and J ends were trimmed by 0 bases and 0 bases, with 6 bases remaining between them. DNA for the CDR3: TGTGCCAGCAGCCAAGAGGATAGCTCCTATAATTCACCCCTCCACTTT. Translation: CASSQEDSSYNSPLHF.

This chain connects TRBV19 to TRBJ2-1, with unresolved D. Germline loops: CDR1 LNHDA, CDR2 SQIVND (reference sequence). V was clipped by 5 bases and J by 7 bases, with 9 bases between them. This CDR3 is 12 amino acids long. The CDR3 is CASSEPGNEQFF. CDR3 bases: TGTGCCAGTAGTGAGCCCGGAAATGAGCAGTTCTTC. Full variable domain (outside the CDR3, taken from reference TRBV19 and TRBJ2-1): DGGITQSPKYLFRKEGQNVTLSCEQNLNHDAMYWYRQDPGQGLRLIYYSQIVNDFQKGDIAEGYSVSREKKESFPLTVTSAQKNPTAFYLCASSEPGNEQFFGPGTRLTVL.

The chain is built from TRBV28 and TRBJ2-2; 8 nucleotides align to TRBD1. V dropped 6 bases and J dropped 4; count of bases not matched to a gene: 7. This CDR3 has 15 residues. The germline CDR1 and CDR2 sequences are MDHEN and SYDVKM. CDR3 sequence reads: CASSQGAWGTGELFF. CDR3 sequence (DNA): TGTGCCAGCAGCCAGGGGGCGTGGGGCACCGGGGAGCTGTTTTTT.

The rearrangement links TRBV6-5 to TRBJ2-3; D possibly uses TRBD1 or TRBD2 (5 bases each). Trimming stripped 1 base from V and 2 bases from J, with 7 bases between. In germline, CDR1 is MNHEY, CDR2 SVGAGI. The CDR3 is 14 amino acids. This CDR3 reads CASSYWGTTDTQYF. For the CDR3, the DNA is TGTGCCAGCAGTTACTGGGGGACCACAGATACGCAGTATTTT.

This clone appeared a few times. The rearrangement uses TRBV27 and TRBJ1-5, with TRBD1 identical over 7 bases. The ends lost 5 bases at V and 3 bases at J; junction bases unmatched: 7. Germline V gene lookup returns CDR1 MNHEY and CDR2 SMNVEV (reference sequence). The CDR3 is made up of 15 amino acids. The CDR3 loop is CASSPLGQLNQPQHF. Written as DNA, the CDR3 is TGTGCCAGCAGTCCACTGGGACAGCTCAATCAGCCCCAGCATTTT.

The chain employs TRBV24-1 and TRBJ1-1; weak D call: TRBD1 (5 bases). Looked up from germline, CDR1 is KGHDR and CDR2 is SFDVKD. V lost 5 bases, J lost 5 bases, and 8 bases lay in between. This CDR3 comprises 12 residues. CDR3 nucleotide sequence: TGTGCCACCAGTGGGAGGGGTACTGAAGCTTTCTTT. It specifies CATSGRGTEAFF.

This CDR3 is CAWSTGGPQHF. CDR3 in DNA: TGTGCCTGGAGTACGGGAGGGCCCCAGCATTTT. The V gene is TRBV30, the J gene TRBJ1-5; D not resolved. V was shortened by 2 bases and J by 9 bases, with 8 bases between the two germline ends. In germline, CDR1 is GTSNPN, CDR2 SVGIG (reference sequence). This CDR3 has 11 amino acids.

The gene calls are TRBV27 and TRBJ2-1, with TRBD2 identical over 12 bases. The germline gives CDR1 MNHEY, CDR2 SMNVEV (reference sequence). J was trimmed by 6 bases and V by 5 bases; bases with no gene match: 5. CDR3 size: 15 residues. CDR3 protein: CASSTRTSGTNEQFF. In DNA form, the CDR3 reads TGTGCCAGCAGTACCCGGACTAGCGGGACCAATGAGCAGTTCTTC.

V gene TRBV5-6 combines with J gene TRBJ2-1; 7 bases are shared with TRBD2. CDR1 is SGHDT, CDR2 YYEEEE, per germline. Unmatched junction bases numbered 12, after V lost 9 bases and J lost 3 bases. CDR3 length: 15 residues. DNA for the CDR3: TGTGCCACAACCCGGTGGGGGGGAAGCTACAATGAGCAGTTCTTC. It is translated as CATTRWGGSYNEQFF.

The gene calls are TRBV7-9 and TRBJ2-5; D gene uncertain. There are 12 residues in the CDR3. Trimming removed 5 bases from V and 5 bases from J, with 9 bases in between. Per the germline V gene, CDR1 is SEHNR and CDR2 is FQNEAQ (reference sequence). The CDR3 region is CASSLSRETQYF. The CDR3 DNA is TGTGCCAGCAGCCTTTCTAGGGAGACCCAGTACTTC.

This chain joins TRBV3-1 (or the pseudogene TRBV3-2) and TRBJ1-1, with 7 positions matching TRBD1. Germline assignment: CDR1 LGHDT and CDR2 YNNKEL (reference sequence). CDR3 length equals 16 residues. Trimming cost V 5 bases and J 0 bases; bases outside gene matches: 9. In nucleotides, the CDR3 is TGTGCCAGCAGCGGGGGGGACAGATCCATGAACACTGAAGCTTTCTTT. Protein: CASSGGDRSMNTEAFF.

This rearrangement joins TRBV6-2 or TRBV6-3 to TRBJ2-5; TRBD1 might be the D (6 bases). This CDR3 has 15 residues. Germline V gene data show CDR1 as MNHEY and CDR2 as SVGEGT. Trimming cost V 4 bases and J 2 bases, with 14 bases left between them. The CDR3 here is CASSSFGQRQETQYF. CDR3 in DNA: TGTGCCAGCAGTTCTTTTGGACAGCGACAAGAGACCCAGTACTTC.